These 30 T cell receptor beta chains were sequenced from one sample in a study of shared clonotypes between healthy human individuals (dated by TCRdb to the early 2020s). For the CD8 naive samples, CD45RO-negative cells were positively selected for CCR7, yielding a CD45RA+CCR7+ population from which TemRA cells were excluded. The library came from the immunoSEQ multiplex PCR assay. This is the immuneACCESS table as TCRdb keeps it, with only in-frame sequences that have V and J called. A part of the clones is gone; compared with another copy, unresolved V genes explain less than half, and the rest is unexplained. The sample profile shows over 800,000 clones; over 90% of them were found once. Together, the top ten hold 24% of the sample. Sequenced sample: naive CD8+ T cells sorted from blood. The cell subset or site label here, explained by the study, means: CD45RA+CCR7+. These receptors originate from a man in his thirties or forties in good health.

This clone was counted a few times. The gene calls are TRBV7-9 and TRBJ2-1; 13 bases are shared with TRBD2. The CDR3 has 16 amino acids. Germline V CDR1 and CDR2: SEHNR, FQNEAQ (reference sequence). With 5 bases clipped from V and 8 bases from J, the junction kept 9 bases outside the gene matches. CDR3 sequence reads: CASSPLTSGRADEQFF. As DNA, the CDR3 is TGTGCCAGCAGCCCGCTCACTAGCGGGAGGGCCGATGAGCAGTTCTTC.

This rearrangement joins TRBV10-1 to TRBJ2-2; D gene unclear. Trimming shortened V by 1 base and J by 4 bases, and 4 bases separated the two germline ends. The CDR3 has 13 amino acids. Germline V gives CDR1 WNHNN, CDR2 SYGVQD (reference sequence). In DNA, the CDR3 is TGCGCCAGCAGTGAGTTTTCCACCGGGGAGCTGTTTTTT. Amino acid sequence: CASSEFSTGELFF.

The rearrangement links TRBV6-6 to TRBJ1-1; D unclear. From germline, CDR1 is MNHNY and CDR2 SVGAGI (reference sequence). The V end lost 5 bases, the J end lost 0 bases, and 13 bases lay between the germline ends. CDR3 length equals 15 residues. The chain's CDR3 is CASSPYSAMNTEAFF. The CDR3 coding sequence is TGTGCCAGCAGTCCCTACAGCGCCATGAACACTGAAGCTTTCTTT.

This sequence joins TRBV5-4 and TRBJ2-7; D tentatively fits TRBD1 or TRBD2 (5 bases each). Germline V gene data show CDR1 as SGHNT and CDR2 as YYREEE (reference sequence). The CDR3 is 13 amino acids. Trimming pared 5 bases from V and 6 bases from J, leaving 15 bases between. CDR3 in amino acids: CASSRDPNLEQYF. The CDR3 bases are TGTGCCAGCAGTAGGGACCCAAACCTCGAGCAGTACTTC.

The V gene is TRBV9, the J gene TRBJ2-1; 9 bases are a match to TRBD2. CDR3 size: 22 residues. J gave up 4 bases and V 1 base, and 24 bases lay outside the gene matches. Germline V gives CDR1 SGDLS, CDR2 YYNGEE. CDR3 region: CASSVSKGGHGAGGLKYNEQFF. CDR3 nucleotides: TGTGCCAGCAGCGTATCTAAAGGGGGTCACGGTGCGGGAGGGCTCAAATACAATGAGCAGTTCTTC.

CDR3 residues: CASGLAGVYEQYF. CDR3 in DNA: TGTGCCAGCGGTCTAGCGGGAGTCTACGAGCAGTACTTC. This chain links TRBV5-4 with TRBJ2-7, with 10 bases that match TRBD2. V shed 7 bases, J shed 3 bases, and the junction held 4 bases outside the gene matches. In germline, CDR1 is SGHNT, CDR2 YYREEE (reference sequence). This CDR3 has 13 residues. Based on the CDR3 plus reference TRBV5-4 and TRBJ2-7, the full variable domain is ETGVTQSPTHLIKTRGQQVTLRCSSQSGHNTVSWYQQALGQGPQFIFQYYREEENGRGNFPPRFSGLQFPNYSSELNVNALELDDSALYLCASGLAGVYEQYFGPGTRLTVT.

With respect to this clone: Other nucleotide sequences from this sample produce the same CDR3. The chain joins TRBV19 to TRBJ2-3, with 11 bases lining up with TRBD2. Germline CDR1 LNHDA, CDR2 SQIVND (reference sequence). This CDR3 comprises 15 residues. V lost 1 base and J lost 4; bases outside the gene matches: 1. The CDR3 here is CASSIVAGGPDTQYF. The CDR3 nucleotides are TGTGCCAGTAGTATAGTAGCGGGGGGGCCAGATACGCAGTATTTT. The full variable domain, rest sourced from reference TRBV19 and TRBJ2-3, is DGGITQSPKYLFRKEGQNVTLSCEQNLNHDAMYWYRQDPGQGLRLIYYSQIVNDFQKGDIAEGYSVSREKKESFPLTVTSAQKNPTAFYLCASSIVAGGPDTQYFGPGTRLTVL.

The gene calls are TRBV7-8 and TRBJ2-3; D not certain. The germline gives CDR1 SGHVS, CDR2 FQNEAQ. Trimming stripped 4 bases from V and 5 bases from J, with 16 bases between. The CDR3 contains 15 residues. The CDR3 coding sequence is TGTGCCAGCAGCTCCCGAAATAGACGGATAGATACGCAGTATTTT. Its protein product is CASSSRNRRIDTQYF.

The rearrangement joins TRBV19 to TRBJ2-1; no clear D gene. Trimming left V 6 bases short and J 3 bases short, with 15 bases between. CDR3 length: 15 amino acids. Germline CDR1 reads LNHDA; CDR2 reads SQIVND (reference sequence). CDR3 protein: CASSPVVMLYNEQFF. The CDR3, as DNA: TGTGCCAGTAGCCCCGTCGTTATGCTCTACAATGAGCAGTTCTTC.

This chain links TRBV10-3 with TRBJ1-1, with D uncertain. The CDR3 loop spans 14 amino acids. V was cut by 10 bases and J by 2 bases, with 17 bases left in between. Germline values: CDR1 ENHRY, CDR2 SYGVKD. The CDR3: CATIDSEENTEAFF. The CDR3 DNA follows: TGTGCCACCATAGACTCCGAAGAAAACACTGAAGCTTTCTTT.

The chain employs TRBV28 and TRBJ2-5; D ambiguous. The CDR3 runs 14 residues. V dropped 2 bases and J dropped 2 bases, with 9 bases sitting between them. Germline-derived CDR1 and CDR2 are MDHEN and SYDVKM. In DNA, the CDR3 is TGTGCCAGCAGTTTAGGGTCTATTCAAGAGACCCAGTACTTC. This codes for CASSLGSIQETQYF.

The rearrangement joins TRBV5-8 to TRBJ2-7, with 8 bases identical to TRBD2. J lost 3 bases, V lost 4 bases, and 3 bases had no gene match. Germline V gene sequence: CDR1 SGHTS, CDR2 YDEGEE. This CDR3 has 13 amino acids. CDR3 coding DNA: TGTGCCAGCAGCCCGGGGGGGTACTACGAGCAGTACTTC. Translating gives CASSPGGYYEQYF.

CDR3 in amino acids: CASSENFLAGEQETQYF. CDR3 bases: TGTGCCAGCAGCGAAAATTTCCTAGCGGGAGAACAAGAGACCCAGTACTTC. J is TRBJ2-5 and V is TRBV7-9; 10 positions agree with TRBD2. Germline V CDR1 and CDR2: SEHNR, FQNEAQ (reference sequence). J gave up 2 bases and V 5 bases, and 11 bases lay outside the gene matches. The CDR3 contains 17 residues.

The chain links TRBV27 to TRBJ2-7; no firm D call. This CDR3 has 15 residues. Germline assignment: CDR1 MNHEY and CDR2 SMNVEV (reference sequence). With 2 bases removed from V and 4 bases from J, the gap between germline ends came to 15 bases. Written as DNA, the CDR3 is TGTGCCAGCAGTTTAGTGCGATCCCTAGGTTACGAGCAGTACTTC. It codes for CASSLVRSLGYEQYF.

This CDR3 reads CASSLGGSDIKTQYF. CDR3 bases: TGTGCCAGCAGCTTGGGCGGCAGCGATATAAAGACCCAGTACTTC. This chain uses TRBV5-6 with TRBJ2-5; D remains unclear. CDR3 length equals 15 residues. V lost 0 bases to trimming and J lost 6 bases, with 15 bases between them. Germline V gene lookup returns CDR1 SGHDT and CDR2 YYEEEE.

The V gene is TRBV5-6, the J gene TRBJ2-3; perhaps TRBD2 as D (5 bases). The CDR3 runs to 16 residues. V was shortened by 2 bases and J by 4 bases, with 17 bases between the two germline ends. Germline V CDR1 and CDR2: SGHDT, YYEEEE. The CDR3 reads CASSFGPPNGADTQYF. DNA of the CDR3: TGTGCCAGCAGCTTCGGACCACCCAACGGGGCAGATACGCAGTATTTT.

This rearrangement joins TRBV13 to TRBJ2-7; 11 nucleotides align to TRBD1. Germline-derived CDR1 and CDR2 are PRHDT and FYEKMQ (reference sequence). The CDR3 contains 16 residues. With V trimmed by 0 bases and J by 3 bases, 4 bases remained unmatched. The CDR3: CASSLGRTGGLYEQYF. Written as DNA, the CDR3 is TGTGCCAGCAGCTTAGGACGGACAGGGGGCCTCTACGAGCAGTACTTC.

V is TRBV27 and J is TRBJ2-2; TRBD2 matches 8 bases. The CDR3 has 12 residues. Germline V gene lookup returns CDR1 MNHEY and CDR2 SMNVEV (reference sequence). The trim removed 5 bases at V and 14 bases at J, leaving 7 bases unmatched. The CDR3 sequence is CASSLTSGSLFF. Written as DNA, the CDR3 is TGTGCCAGCAGTCTGACGAGCGGGAGCCTGTTTTTT.

The chain recombines TRBV7-9 with TRBJ2-7, with a tentative D call TRBD1 (5 bases). The V and J ends lost 6 bases and 1 base respectively, with 10 bases between them. The CDR3 runs to 13 residues. In germline, CDR1 is SEHNR, CDR2 FQNEAQ (reference sequence). The CDR3 is CASSGADSYEQYF. As DNA, the CDR3 is TGTGCCAGCAGTGGGGCTGATTCCTACGAGCAGTACTTC.

The chain joins TRBV7-9 to TRBJ2-5, with 8 nucleotides matching TRBD2. V trimming: 3 bases; J trimming: 5 bases; junction bases outside the gene matches: 5. Germline V lookup: CDR1 SEHNR, CDR2 FQNEAQ (reference sequence). The CDR3 spans 14 residues. The CDR3 region is CASSFGQREETQYF. Here the CDR3 DNA reads TGTGCCAGCAGCTTTGGACAGCGGGAGGAGACCCAGTACTTC.

J is TRBJ1-2 and V is TRBV28; perhaps TRBD1 as D (6 bases). CDR1 is MDHEN, CDR2 SYDVKM, per germline. Trimming took off 5 bases at V and 0 bases at J, with 16 bases between the two ends. The CDR3 is 16 amino acids. CDR3 in amino acids: CASSPQGTMPNYGYTF. CDR3 sequence (DNA): TGTGCCAGCAGTCCACAGGGTACCATGCCTAACTATGGCTACACCTTC.

The V and J genes are TRBV5-6 and TRBJ2-7; D possibly corresponds to TRBD2 (6 bases). V was clipped by 4 bases and J by 0 bases, with 20 bases between them. CDR3 size: 17 residues. Looked up from germline, CDR1 is SGHDT and CDR2 is YYEEEE. The chain's CDR3 is CASSPPWGVYYSYEQYF. The CDR3 nucleotides are TGTGCCAGCAGCCCCCCCTGGGGGGTCTATTACTCCTACGAGCAGTACTTC. Drawing the rest from reference TRBV5-6 and TRBJ2-7, the complete variable domain is DAGVTQSPTHLIKTRGQQVTLRCSPKSGHDTVSWYQQALGQGPQFIFQYYEEEERQRGNFPDRFSGHQFPNYSSELNVNALLLGDSALYLCASSPPWGVYYSYEQYFGPGTRLTVT.

A single count supports this clone. The chain is built from TRBV2 and TRBJ2-1; D gene uncertain. The CDR3 sequence is 12 residues long. Germline CDR1 and CDR2: SNHLY and FYNNEI. V gave up 2 bases and J gave up 5 bases, with 4 bases separating them. The CDR3 DNA sequence: TGTGCCAGCAGTGAACCCAACAATGAGCAGTTCTTC. Translating gives CASSEPNNEQFF. Filled out from reference TRBV2 and TRBJ2-1, the complete variable domain reads EPEVTQTPSHQVTQMGQEVILRCVPISNHLYFYWYRQILGQKVEFLVSFYNNEISEKSEIFDDQFSVERPDGSNFTLKIRSTKLEDSAMYFCASSEPNNEQFFGPGTRLTVL.

The chain links TRBV27 to TRBJ2-7; 7 bases are shared with TRBD2. Germline CDR1 is MNHEY and CDR2 is SMNVEV (reference sequence). Unmatched junction bases numbered 8, after V lost 6 bases and J lost 3 bases. The CDR3 is 14 residues long. The CDR3 loop reads CASRTGTTLYEQYF. The CDR3 DNA reads TGTGCCAGCAGAACCGGGACTACCCTCTACGAGCAGTACTTC.

The chain couples TRBV29-1 to TRBJ2-1; D is unresolved. This CDR3 contains 19 residues. The germline CDR1 and CDR2 sequences are SQVTM and ANQGSEA. V lost 3 bases and J lost 7, with 31 bases in between. The CDR3 loop is CSVEGFLLMAVRVTNEQFF. The CDR3 DNA sequence: TGCAGCGTTGAGGGCTTCCTCCTAATGGCAGTCCGTGTTACGAATGAGCAGTTCTTC.

The J gene is TRBJ2-7, the V gene TRBV27, with TRBD1 identical over 7 bases. This CDR3 region has 16 residues. Trimming cost V 7 bases and J 0 bases; bases outside gene matches: 12. Germline V gene sequence: CDR1 MNHEY, CDR2 SMNVEV (reference sequence). CDR3 in DNA: TGTGCCAGCAAAGGACAGGAAGCGAAAAGCTCCTACGAGCAGTACTTC. Encoded protein: CASKGQEAKSSYEQYF.

V is TRBV29-1 and J is TRBJ2-1; 9 bases align to TRBD2. The CDR3 extends over 13 amino acids. V shed 3 bases, J shed 6 bases, and the junction held 3 bases outside the gene matches. CDR1 is SQVTM, CDR2 ANQGSEA, per germline. The CDR3 nucleotides are TGCAGCGTTGATCTAGCGGGGACCAATGAGCAGTTCTTC. This codes for CSVDLAGTNEQFF.

The J gene is TRBJ1-2, the V gene TRBV28; 8 bases are shared with TRBD1. Germline CDR1 is MDHEN and CDR2 is SYDVKM. This CDR3 is 16 amino acids long. Unmatched junction bases numbered 13, after V lost 8 bases and J lost 2 bases. The CDR3 protein is CASETVQGAWNYGYTF. Here the CDR3 DNA reads TGTGCCAGCGAAACCGTTCAGGGGGCTTGGAACTATGGCTACACCTTC.

The CDR3 spells CAWRGRIGIVISYTF. CDR3 coding DNA: TGTGCCTGGAGGGGGAGGATAGGGATCGTTATCAGCTACACCTTC. The J gene is TRBJ1-2, the V gene TRBV30, with D unresolved. Trimming cost V 3 bases and J 9 bases, with 23 bases left between them. CDR1 GTSNPN and CDR2 SVGIG come from the germline V gene (reference sequence). This CDR3 is built from 15 residues.

The genes are TRBV7-9 and TRBJ2-7, with D possibly TRBD2 on 6 matching bases. The germline V gene has CDR1 SEHNR and CDR2 FQNEAQ (reference sequence). The CDR3 has 14 residues. The V end lost 3 bases, the J end lost 4 bases, and 13 bases lay between the germline ends. The CDR3 here is CASSFSRDSYEQYF. The DNA for the CDR3 is TGTGCCAGCAGCTTTTCACGGGACTCTTACGAGCAGTACTTC.